Reported below is one TCR beta chain. Its antigen is undetermined. The PCR was carried out with 60 Vbeta primers and 13 Jbeta primers. Method: immunoSEQ multiplex PCR; TCRdb's copy keeps in-frame clones and lacks some. This table holds nearly 200,000 clones, roughly four fifths found once. The CDR3 extends over 15 amino acids. Trimming took off 3 bases at V and 5 bases at J, with 16 bases between the two ends. The germline V gene encodes CDR1 SGHTA and CDR2 FQGNSA. This record comes from a study of cytomegalovirus exposure and HLA in healthy donors. General study results and limits: Because they were indistinguishable, some V segments, including TRBV6-2 and TRBV6-3, were excluded.

Sample: PBMCs. The chain employs TRBV7-2 and TRBJ2-5, with a weak D call TRBD2 (5 bases). This clonotype was sampled from a woman in her 50s in good health and CMV-seropositive. The CDR3 DNA follows: TGTGCCAGCAGCTTGCAAACTAGAGTGCGCGAGACCCAGTACTTC. It codes for CASSLQTRVRETQYF.